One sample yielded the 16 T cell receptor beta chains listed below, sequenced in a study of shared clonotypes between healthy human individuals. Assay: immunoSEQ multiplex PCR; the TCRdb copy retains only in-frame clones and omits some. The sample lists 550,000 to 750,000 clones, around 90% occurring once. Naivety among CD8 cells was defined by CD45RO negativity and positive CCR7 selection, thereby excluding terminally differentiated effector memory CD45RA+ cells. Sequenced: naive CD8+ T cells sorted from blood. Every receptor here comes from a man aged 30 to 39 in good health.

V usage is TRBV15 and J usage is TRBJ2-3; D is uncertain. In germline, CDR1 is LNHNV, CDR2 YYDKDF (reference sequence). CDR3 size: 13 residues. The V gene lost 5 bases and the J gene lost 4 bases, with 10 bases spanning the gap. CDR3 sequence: CATSAPGADTQYF. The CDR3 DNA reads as TGTGCCACCAGCGCCCCTGGGGCAGATACGCAGTATTTT.

CDR3 nucleotide sequence: TGTGCCAGCAGTTTAGGGCCTCCGATCCCGACTAGTCGGTACAATGAGCAGTTCTTC. It is translated as CASSLGPPIPTSRYNEQFF. The chain has TRBV27 and TRBJ2-1; D is possibly TRBD2 (6 bases). CDR1 is MNHEY and CDR2 is SMNVEV in the germline V gene (reference sequence). CDR3 length: 19 residues. V lost 2 bases, J lost 4 bases, and 24 bases lay in between.

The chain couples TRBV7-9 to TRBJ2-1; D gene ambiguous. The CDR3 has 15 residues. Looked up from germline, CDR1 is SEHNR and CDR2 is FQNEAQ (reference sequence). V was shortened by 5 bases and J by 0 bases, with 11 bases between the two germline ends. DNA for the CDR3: TGTGCCAGCAGCAGCCCGGACGCCTCCTACAATGAGCAGTTCTTC. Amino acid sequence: CASSSPDASYNEQFF.

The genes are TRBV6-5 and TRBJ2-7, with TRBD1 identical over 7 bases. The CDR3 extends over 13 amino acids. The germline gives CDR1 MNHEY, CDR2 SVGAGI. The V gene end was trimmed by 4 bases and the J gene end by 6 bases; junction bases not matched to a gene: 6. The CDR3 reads CASSFTGESEQYF. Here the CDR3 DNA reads TGTGCCAGCAGTTTCACAGGGGAAAGCGAGCAGTACTTC.

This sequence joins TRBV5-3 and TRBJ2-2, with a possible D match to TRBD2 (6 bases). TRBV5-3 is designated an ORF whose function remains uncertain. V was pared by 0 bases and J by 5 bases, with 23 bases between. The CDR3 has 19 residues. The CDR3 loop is CARSLERGTSRFTTGELFF. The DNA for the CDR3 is TGTGCCAGAAGCTTGGAGAGAGGGACTTCCCGGTTTACTACCGGGGAGCTGTTTTTT.

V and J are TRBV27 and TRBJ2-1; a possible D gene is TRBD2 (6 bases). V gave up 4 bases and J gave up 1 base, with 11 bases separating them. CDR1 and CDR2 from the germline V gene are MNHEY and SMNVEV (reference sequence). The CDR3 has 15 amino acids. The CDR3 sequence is CASSSPGTSYNEQFF. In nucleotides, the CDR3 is TGTGCCAGCAGTTCGCCCGGGACTTCCTACAATGAGCAGTTCTTC.

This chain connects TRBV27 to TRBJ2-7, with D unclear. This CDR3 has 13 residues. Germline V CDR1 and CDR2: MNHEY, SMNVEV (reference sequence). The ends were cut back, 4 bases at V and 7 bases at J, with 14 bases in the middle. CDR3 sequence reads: CASSSLGSGEQYF. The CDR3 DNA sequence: TGTGCCAGCAGTTCTCTGGGGTCGGGTGAGCAGTACTTC.

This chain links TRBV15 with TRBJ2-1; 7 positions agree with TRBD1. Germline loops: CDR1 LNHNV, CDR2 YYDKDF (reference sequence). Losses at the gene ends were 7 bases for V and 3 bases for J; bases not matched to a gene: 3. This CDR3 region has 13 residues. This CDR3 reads CATKGALYNEQFF. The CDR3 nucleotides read TGTGCCACCAAGGGGGCCCTCTACAATGAGCAGTTCTTC.

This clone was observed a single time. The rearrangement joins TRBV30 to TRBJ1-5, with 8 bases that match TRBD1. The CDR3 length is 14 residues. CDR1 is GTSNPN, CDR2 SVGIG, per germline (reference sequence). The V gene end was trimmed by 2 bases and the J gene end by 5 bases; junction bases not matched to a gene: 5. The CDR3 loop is CAWSPGQGDQPQHF. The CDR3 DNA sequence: TGTGCCTGGAGTCCCGGACAGGGAGATCAGCCCCAGCATTTT.

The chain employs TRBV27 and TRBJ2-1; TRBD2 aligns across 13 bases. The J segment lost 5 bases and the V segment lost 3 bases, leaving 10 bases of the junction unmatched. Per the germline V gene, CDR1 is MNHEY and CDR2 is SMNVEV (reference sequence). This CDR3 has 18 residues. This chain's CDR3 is CASSFGLAGESIDNEQFF. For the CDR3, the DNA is TGTGCCAGCAGTTTCGGACTAGCGGGAGAATCTATAGACAATGAGCAGTTCTTC.

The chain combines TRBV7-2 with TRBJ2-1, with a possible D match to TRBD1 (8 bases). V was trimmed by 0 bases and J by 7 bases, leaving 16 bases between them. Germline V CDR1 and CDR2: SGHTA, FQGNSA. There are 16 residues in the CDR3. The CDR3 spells CASSLAGGDRPNEQFF. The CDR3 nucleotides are TGTGCCAGCAGCTTAGCGGGAGGGGACAGGCCAAATGAGCAGTTCTTC.

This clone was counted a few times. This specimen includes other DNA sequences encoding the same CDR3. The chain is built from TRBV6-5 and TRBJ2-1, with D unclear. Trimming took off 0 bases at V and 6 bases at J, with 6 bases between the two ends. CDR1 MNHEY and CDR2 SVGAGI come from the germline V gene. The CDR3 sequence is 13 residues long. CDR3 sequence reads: CASSYSQGNEQFF. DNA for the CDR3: TGTGCCAGCAGTTACTCACAAGGCAATGAGCAGTTCTTC.

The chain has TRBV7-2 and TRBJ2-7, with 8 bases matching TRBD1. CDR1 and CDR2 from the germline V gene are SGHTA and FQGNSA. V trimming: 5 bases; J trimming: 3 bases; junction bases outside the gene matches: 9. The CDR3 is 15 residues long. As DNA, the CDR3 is TGTGCCAGCAGCCCCCGGACAGGGAGCCTCTACGAGCAGTACTTC. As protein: CASSPRTGSLYEQYF.

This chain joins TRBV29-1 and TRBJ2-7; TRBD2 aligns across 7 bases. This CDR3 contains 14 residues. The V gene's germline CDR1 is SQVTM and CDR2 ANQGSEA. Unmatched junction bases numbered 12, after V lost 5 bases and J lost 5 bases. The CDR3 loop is CSVTETGRNHEQYF. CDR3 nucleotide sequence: TGCAGCGTTACAGAGACCGGGAGGAACCACGAGCAGTACTTC.

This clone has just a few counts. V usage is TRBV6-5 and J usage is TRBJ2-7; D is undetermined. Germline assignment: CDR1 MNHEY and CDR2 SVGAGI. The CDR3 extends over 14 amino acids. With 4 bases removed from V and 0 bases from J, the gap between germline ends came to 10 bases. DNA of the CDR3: TGTGCCAGCAGTTTTACGGGTAGCTCCTACGAGCAGTACTTC. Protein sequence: CASSFTGSSYEQYF.

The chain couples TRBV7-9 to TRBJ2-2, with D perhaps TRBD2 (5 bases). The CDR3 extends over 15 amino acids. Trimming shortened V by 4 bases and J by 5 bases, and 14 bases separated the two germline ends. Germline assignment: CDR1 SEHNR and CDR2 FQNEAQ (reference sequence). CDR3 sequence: CASSSAGLDTGELFF. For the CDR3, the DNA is TGTGCCAGCAGCTCAGCAGGACTTGATACCGGGGAGCTGTTTTTT.